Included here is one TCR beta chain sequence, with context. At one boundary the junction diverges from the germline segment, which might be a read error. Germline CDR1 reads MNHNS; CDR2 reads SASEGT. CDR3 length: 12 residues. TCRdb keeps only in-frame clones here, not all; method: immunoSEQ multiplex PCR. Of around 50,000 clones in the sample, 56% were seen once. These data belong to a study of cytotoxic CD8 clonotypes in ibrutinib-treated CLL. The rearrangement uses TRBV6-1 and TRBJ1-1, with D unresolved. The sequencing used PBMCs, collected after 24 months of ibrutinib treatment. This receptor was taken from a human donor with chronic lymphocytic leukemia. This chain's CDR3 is CASSEVLTETFF. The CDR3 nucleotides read TGTGCCAGCAGTGAAGTTCTCACTGAAACTTTCTTT.